What follows describes a single T cell receptor (beta chain). The antigen remains unidentified. The repertoire was sequenced with immunoSEQ multiplex PCR; TCRdb's copy has only in-frame clones and lacks some. This sample has 150,000 to 200,000 clones, with around nine tenths found just once. The source of the sample is a study of T cell responses to AZD1222 COVID-19 vaccine. Whole-study results and caveats: Clonal diversity may have been underestimated in mostly white British donors. Reports say nearly half of spike-specific TCRs go after unmutated variant regions.

Germline V CDR1 and CDR2: MDHEN, SYDVKM. V was clipped by 4 bases and J by 6 bases, with 21 bases between them. The length of the CDR3 is 16 residues. The chain is built from TRBV28 and TRBJ1-1; D gene unclear. Here the sequenced sample was peripheral blood, taken on day 0 of AZD1222 vaccination. This receptor was taken from an adult in good health. The CDR3 protein is CASSSVGGGRRAEAFF. For the CDR3, the DNA is TGTGCCAGCAGTTCAGTTGGCGGAGGTAGAAGGGCTGAAGCTTTCTTT. Looking up the rest from reference TRBV28 and TRBJ1-1 gives the full variable domain: DVKVTQSSRYLVKRTGEKVFLECVQDMDHENMFWYRQDPGLGLRLIYFSYDVKMKEKGDIPEGYSVSREKKERFSLILESASTNQTSMYLCASSSVGGGRRAEAFFGQGTRLTVV.